This passage covers 30 T cell receptor beta chains from one sample sequenced in a study of regulatory T cells in long-lasting Graves disease. The time point was: newly diagnosed GD, antithyroid drugs for less than 3 months. RNA from PBMCs was the source of the TCR library. Through Arm-PCR of CDR3 regions and iRepertoire HTBI primers, TCR beta libraries were built. Via MiXCR, TCRdb re-called the multiplex PCR reads, giving one row per CDR3 protein. The repertoire holds around 400,000 distinct CDR3 sequences, with 15% to 17% as singletons. Source: peripheral blood mononuclear cells (PBMCs), taken at new diagnosis, from a patient treated with antithyroid drugs. The receptor source for this set is a female donor with Graves disease.

This sequence joins TRBV10-3 and TRBJ1-5; TRBD1 is a possible D gene (6 bases). CDR1 is ENHRY and CDR2 is SYGVKD in the germline V gene. The V end was cut by 4 bases, the J end by 4 bases, with 11 bases between. This CDR3 contains 14 residues. In DNA, the CDR3 is TGTGCCATCAGTGCACAGGGAGAGAATCAGCCCCAGCATTTT. Translated, it gives CAISAQGENQPQHF.

The V call is TRBV7-9, the J call TRBJ1-4; no definite D call. The CDR3 has 18 residues. With 5 bases removed from V and 0 bases from J, the gap between germline ends came to 19 bases. Germline CDR1 is SEHNR and CDR2 is FQNEAQ (reference sequence). In DNA form, the CDR3 reads TGTGCCAGCAGCACGGCGCCGATGGGTTTTGCAACTAATGAAAAACTGTTTTTT. It codes for CASSTAPMGFATNEKLFF. Full variable domain (remainder filled in from reference TRBV7-9 and TRBJ1-4): DTGVSQNPRHKITKRGQNVTFRCDPISEHNRLYWYRQTLGQGPEFLTYFQNEAQLEKSRLLSDRFSAERPKGSFSTLEIQRTEQGDSAMYLCASSTAPMGFATNEKLFFGSGTQLSVL.

The sample holds many counts of this clonotype. This chain's CDR3 is CASSPGDRGNYGYTF. The CDR3, as DNA: TGCGCCAGCAGCCCCGGGGACAGGGGGAATTATGGCTACACCTTC. The chain has TRBV5-1 and TRBJ1-2; TRBD1 matches at 11 bases. In germline, CDR1 is SGHRS, CDR2 YFSETQ. The CDR3 loop spans 15 amino acids. J lost 5 bases, V lost 4 bases, and 7 bases had no gene match.

There are many counts of this clonotype. The chain uses TRBV6-6 and TRBJ2-1; a weak D match, TRBD1 (5 bases). This CDR3 comprises 15 residues. Trimming pared 0 bases from V and 4 bases from J, leaving 10 bases between. Germline V gene data show CDR1 as MNHNY and CDR2 as SVGAGI (reference sequence). The CDR3 nucleotides are TGTGCCAGCAGTTACTCGAGATCAGGGTACAATGAGCAGTTCTTC. This codes for CASSYSRSGYNEQFF.

The sample holds many counts of this clonotype. This chain links TRBV7-9 with TRBJ1-1, with 7 bases that match TRBD1. There are 14 residues in the CDR3. Germline V gives CDR1 SEHNR, CDR2 FQNEAQ (reference sequence). The V and J ends lost 6 bases and 7 bases, in that order; junction bases with no gene match: 11. CDR3 bases: TGTGCCAGCAGTCAAACGGACAGGACTTTTGAAGCTTTCTTT. The encoded protein is CASSQTDRTFEAFF.

The table lists this clonotype with many counts. The chain links TRBV11-2 to TRBJ1-1; 7 bases are a match to TRBD1. Germline CDR1 and CDR2: SGHAT and FQNNGV. V trimming: 5 bases; J trimming: 4 bases; junction bases outside the gene matches: 13. The CDR3 consists of 16 residues. CDR3 region: CASSRTPTGTSTEAFF. CDR3 nucleotides: TGTGCCAGCAGCCGCACCCCGACAGGGACTAGCACTGAAGCTTTCTTT. The entire variable domain, with the rest obtained from reference TRBV11-2 and TRBJ1-1, is as follows: EAGVAQSPRYKIIEKRQSVAFWCNPISGHATLYWYQQILGQGPKLLIQFQNNGVVDDSQLPKDRFSAERLKGVDSTLKIQPAKLEDSAVYLCASSRTPTGTSTEAFFGQGTRLTVV.

The genes are TRBV7-3 and TRBJ2-1, with D perhaps TRBD2 (5 bases). Germline loops: CDR1 SGHTA, CDR2 FQGTGA. The CDR3 spans 15 residues. Trimming took off 2 bases at V and 5 bases at J, with 13 bases between the two ends. CDR3 in DNA: TGTGCCAGCAGCTTATACGGGATGACAAACAATGAGCAGTTCTTC. This sequence encodes CASSLYGMTNNEQFF.

This clonotype occurred many times. The chain recombines TRBV6-2 or TRBV6-3 with TRBJ1-1; a weak D match, TRBD1 (6 bases). The germline CDR1 and CDR2 sequences are MNHEY and SVGEGT. Trimming shortened V by 2 bases and J by 7 bases, and 11 bases separated the two germline ends. The CDR3 contains 13 residues. The CDR3 nucleotides read TGTGCCAGCAGTTACCTCGACAGGAATGAAGCTTTCTTT. Translating gives CASSYLDRNEAFF.

This clonotype was picked up many times. The chain couples TRBV6-5 to TRBJ1-5; the D is unclear. CDR3 length: 14 amino acids. Trimming stripped 0 bases from V and 0 bases from J, with 3 bases between. Germline V gene data show CDR1 as MNHEY and CDR2 as SVGAGI. The CDR3 DNA is TGTGCCAGCAGTTACTCGGTTAGCAATCAGCCCCAGCATTTT. Translation gives CASSYSVSNQPQHF.

This clonotype was counted at least ten times. The chain carries TRBV10-3 and TRBJ2-1; D is possibly TRBD1 (6 bases). The CDR3 is 16 amino acids. Looked up from germline, CDR1 is ENHRY and CDR2 is SYGVKD. V lost 2 bases and J 9 bases, leaving 20 bases between the germline ends. The CDR3: CAISEPLPTGSTEQFF. The CDR3 bases are TGTGCCATCAGTGAGCCATTACCCACAGGGTCCACTGAGCAGTTCTTC.

This clonotype was observed at least ten times. V usage is TRBV20-1 and J usage is TRBJ2-1, with 11 bases identical to TRBD1. With 3 bases clipped from V and 9 bases from J, the junction kept 4 bases outside the gene matches. The CDR3 is made up of 13 amino acids. Germline CDR1 reads DFQATT; CDR2 reads SNEGSKA (reference sequence). The CDR3 is CSARGQGDVEQFF. The CDR3 nucleotides read TGCAGTGCTAGGGGACAGGGGGATGTTGAGCAGTTCTTC.

This clonotype turned up a few times. The chain is built from TRBV27 and TRBJ2-1; 8 bases agree with TRBD2. The junction had 8 bases not matched to a gene; V was cut back by 6 bases and J by 1 base. This CDR3 has 16 residues. CDR1 MNHEY and CDR2 SMNVEV come from the germline V gene (reference sequence). The CDR3 DNA reads as TGTGCCAGCAGCCGAGCGGGAGAGCGGTCCTACAATGAGCAGTTCTTC. Protein product: CASSRAGERSYNEQFF.

This clonotype was observed a handful of times. The chain couples TRBV6-2 or TRBV6-3 to TRBJ2-1; no definite D call. V gave up 8 bases and J gave up 12 bases, with 11 bases separating them. The CDR3 has 10 amino acids. Germline CDR1 and CDR2: MNHEY and SVGEGT. The CDR3 DNA sequence: TGTGCCAGCTCGATGGGTCTGCAGTTCTTC. As protein: CASSMGLQFF.

In its sample, this clonotype was seen a few times. The chain uses TRBV7-9 and TRBJ2-1; 10 bases fit TRBD2. CDR1 is SEHNR, CDR2 FQNEAQ, per germline (reference sequence). The J segment lost 4 bases and the V segment lost 5 bases, leaving 23 bases of the junction unmatched. The CDR3 consists of 21 residues. CDR3 nucleotides: TGTGCCAGCAGCCCGAGTAACGCGGGCAGGGGGAAACTAGCGGGATACAATGAGCAGTTCTTC. Translating gives CASSPSNAGRGKLAGYNEQFF. The full variable domain, rest sourced from reference TRBV7-9 and TRBJ2-1, is DTGVSQNPRHKITKRGQNVTFRCDPISEHNRLYWYRQTLGQGPEFLTYFQNEAQLEKSRLLSDRFSAERPKGSFSTLEIQRTEQGDSAMYLCASSPSNAGRGKLAGYNEQFFGPGTRLTVL.

The table lists this clonotype with many counts. The V and J genes are TRBV6-2 or TRBV6-3 and TRBJ1-1; D uncertain. The CDR3 length is 15 residues. The V gene lost 6 bases and the J gene lost 1 base, with 15 bases spanning the gap. Germline V gene data show CDR1 as MNHEY and CDR2 as SVGEGT. CDR3 sequence reads: CASSKGRVKNTEAFF. DNA for the CDR3: TGTGCCAGCAGCAAGGGCCGGGTAAAGAACACTGAAGCTTTCTTT.

This clonotype was counted between two and nine times. The CDR3: CATSDIATYNEQFF. CDR3 coding DNA: TGTGCCACCAGTGATATCGCGACTTACAATGAGCAGTTCTTC. The rearrangement links TRBV24-1 to TRBJ2-1; D not resolved. Germline values: CDR1 KGHDR, CDR2 SFDVKD. V was cut by 3 bases and J by 4 bases, with 9 bases left in between. This CDR3 has 14 residues.

The gene calls are TRBV6-2 or TRBV6-3 and TRBJ2-3, with 11 bases lining up with TRBD2. The last part of the DNA fits TRBJ2-7 better; the J call may be wrong. Looked up from germline, CDR1 is MNHEY and CDR2 is SVGEGT. The CDR3 consists of 16 residues. CDR3 in DNA: TGTGCCAGCAGCGGGGGGGGGCTAGCGGGGGGAAATGAGCAGTACTTC. Amino acids: CASSGGGLAGGNEQYF.

This clonotype was observed many times. This chain links TRBV5-1 with TRBJ2-2; possible D gene TRBD1, 5 bases. CDR3 size: 15 residues. From germline, CDR1 is SGHRS and CDR2 YFSETQ. V lost 0 bases to trimming and J lost 4 bases, with 10 bases between them. Here the CDR3 DNA reads TGCGCCAGCAGCTTGGAGGGGCTAGGCACCGGGGAGCTGTTTTTT. It translates to CASSLEGLGTGELFF.

This clonotype was observed at least ten times. The rearrangement links TRBV10-3 to TRBJ1-5; D unresolved. Germline-derived CDR1 and CDR2 are ENHRY and SYGVKD. This CDR3 contains 14 residues. V lost 0 bases and J 8 bases, leaving 11 bases between the germline ends. The CDR3 sequence is CAISESATQEPQHF. The CDR3, as DNA: TGTGCCATCAGTGAGTCCGCCACGCAGGAGCCCCAGCATTTT.

This clonotype appeared many times. The chain has TRBV7-3 and TRBJ2-7; D remains ambiguous. CDR1 SGHTA and CDR2 FQGTGA come from the germline V gene. V was cut by 0 bases and J by 5 bases, with 23 bases left in between. This CDR3 has 18 amino acids. The CDR3 DNA reads as TGTGCCAGCAGCTTAACTCCTTCGCGGATCCCGGGCAACCACGAGCAGTACTTC. It is translated as CASSLTPSRIPGNHEQYF.

This clonotype was seen many times. This chain joins TRBV20-1 and TRBJ1-6; tentative D call: TRBD1 (6 bases). Trimming shortened V by 3 bases and J by 13 bases, and 13 bases separated the two germline ends. CDR1 and CDR2 from the germline V gene are DFQATT and SNEGSKA (reference sequence). The length of the CDR3 is 12 residues. This CDR3 reads CSASRDTTPLHF. The CDR3 DNA follows: TGCAGTGCTAGTAGGGACACAACGCCCCTCCACTTT.

This clonotype occurred many times. The chain has TRBV7-8 and TRBJ2-7, with 7 nucleotides matching TRBD2. V trimming: 3 bases; J trimming: 6 bases; junction bases outside the gene matches: 5. Germline lookup yields CDR1 SGHVS and CDR2 FQNEAQ. The CDR3 runs to 13 residues. The CDR3 reads CASSFKWGGEQYF. The CDR3 DNA follows: TGTGCCAGCAGCTTTAAGTGGGGGGGCGAGCAGTACTTC.

This clonotype was recorded many times. This chain joins TRBV6-1 and TRBJ2-3, with unresolved D. From germline, CDR1 is MNHNS and CDR2 SASEGT. The CDR3 is 13 amino acids. V lost 5 bases and J lost 10, with 16 bases in between. The CDR3 sequence is CASSLVLLTAQYF. CDR3 bases: TGTGCCAGCAGTCTCGTACTCCTGACGGCGCAGTATTTT.

As concerns this clonotype: This may be a read error: a much more frequent sequence differs by one nucleotide. This chain joins TRBV6-1 and TRBJ2-3; a weak D match, TRBD2 (5 bases). Per the germline V gene, CDR1 is MNHNS and CDR2 is SASEGT. CDR3 length: 12 residues. The CDR3 nucleotides are TGTGCCAGCAGTGTGGGGAGAGATGCGCAGTATTTT. Amino acids: CASSVGRDAQYF.

There are a few counts of this clonotype. DNA for the CDR3: TGTGCCAGCAGCTTAAGTCAGGGCTCCGGGGAGCTGTTTTTT. Translation: CASSLSQGSGELFF. This chain joins TRBV7-3 and TRBJ2-2, with D tentatively TRBD1 (5 bases). Trimming took 1 base from V and 6 from J, leaving 9 bases between them. This CDR3 is built from 14 residues. Germline V gives CDR1 SGHTA, CDR2 FQGTGA.

Worth noting for this clonotype: This may stem from a read error, because a much larger clone lies one nucleotide away. The gene calls are TRBV20-1 and TRBJ1-5; D not certain. The CDR3 extends over 13 amino acids. CDR1 is DFQATT and CDR2 is SNEGSKA in the germline V gene (reference sequence). Trimming took off 3 bases at V and 2 bases at J, with 8 bases between the two ends. Here the CDR3 reads CSASPGRNQPQHF. The CDR3 DNA reads as TGCAGTGCTAGCCCCGGCCGCAATCAGCCCCAGCATTTT.

The J gene is TRBJ2-1, the V gene TRBV20-1; 7 bases match TRBD1. Germline assignment: CDR1 DFQATT and CDR2 SNEGSKA (reference sequence). The CDR3 consists of 16 residues. Losses at the gene ends were 6 bases for V and 1 base for J; bases not matched to a gene: 12. The CDR3 sequence is CSATRTGAGSYNEQFF. The DNA for the CDR3 is TGCAGTGCCACTCGAACAGGGGCAGGGTCCTACAATGAGCAGTTCTTC.

This clonotype was found many times. This chain joins TRBV29-1 and TRBJ1-1; the match to TRBD1 covers 7 bases. Germline trimming cut 7 bases from V and 5 bases from J; bases unmatched to any gene: 13. This CDR3 region has 14 residues. Germline V CDR1 and CDR2: SQVTM, ANQGSEA. The DNA for the CDR3 is TGCAGCGCTGGGACAGCCGGCTCTGGGACTGAAGCTTTCTTT. This encodes CSAGTAGSGTEAFF.

The chain joins TRBV11-2 to TRBJ1-5, with unresolved D. Germline V gene lookup returns CDR1 SGHAT and CDR2 FQNNGV. The CDR3 is 13 residues long. V was trimmed by 5 bases and J by 7 bases, leaving 12 bases between them. The CDR3 here is CASSLGPEQPQHF. The CDR3 DNA reads as TGTGCCAGCAGCCTAGGGCCCGAACAGCCCCAGCATTTT.

Ten or more counts support this clonotype. The chain couples TRBV28 to TRBJ2-7, with D uncertain. In germline, CDR1 is MDHEN, CDR2 SYDVKM. This CDR3 is 15 amino acids long. V was cut by 4 bases and J by 3 bases, with 16 bases left in between. The CDR3 spells CASSSELDGIYEQYF. The CDR3, as DNA: TGTGCCAGCAGTTCCGAACTGGACGGAATCTACGAGCAGTACTTC.